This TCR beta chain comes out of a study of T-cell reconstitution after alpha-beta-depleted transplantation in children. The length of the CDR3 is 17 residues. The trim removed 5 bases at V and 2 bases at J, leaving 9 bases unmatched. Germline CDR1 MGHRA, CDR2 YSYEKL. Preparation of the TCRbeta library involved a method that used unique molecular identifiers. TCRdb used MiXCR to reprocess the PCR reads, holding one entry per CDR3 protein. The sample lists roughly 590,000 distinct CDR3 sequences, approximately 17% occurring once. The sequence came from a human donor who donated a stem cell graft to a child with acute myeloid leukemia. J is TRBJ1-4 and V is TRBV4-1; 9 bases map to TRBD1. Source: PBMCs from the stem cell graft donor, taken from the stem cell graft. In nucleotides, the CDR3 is TGCGCCAGCAGCGCATCACAGGGGGCGCCGACTAATGAAAAACTGTTTTTT. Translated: CASSASQGAPTNEKLFF.